The sequence of this T cell receptor beta chain was determined in a study of T-cell memory formation after mild COVID-19. Background on the study: Largely donor-specific sequence clusters came from a couple of donors. Study-level points and caveats: Pre-infection memory contained some responding clones, which suggested that cross-reactive memory had joined. Among CD4+ contracting clones, most were CM and EM, and CD8+ ones EMRA. Whereas later expanders leaned CD4+, clones contracting day 15 to 85 showed a balanced CD4/CD8 makeup.

On this clonotype: Its antigen is still unknown.

This CDR3 is built from 14 residues. Between the trimmed V and J ends, which lost 4 bases and 2 bases, there was a span of 10 bases. From germline, CDR1 is SGHRS and CDR2 YFSETQ. TCRdb ran MiXCR on the 5' RACE reads and lists one entry per CDR3 protein. The sample lists a few hundred thousand distinct CDR3 sequences, approximately 16% seen once, with 20% to 25% in the top ten. The chain employs TRBV5-1 and TRBJ2-4, with D maybe TRBD2 (5 bases). What was sequenced was PBMCs or a T cell subset sorted from them (not recorded which). The sequence was collected from a man aged 18 to 35 who had mild COVID-19 (a few samples of this study predate the infection). Cell type and time point are not known. The CDR3 DNA reads TGCGCCAGCAGCGCCCGGGGATCCAAAAACATTCAGTACTTC. This codes for CASSARGSKNIQYF.